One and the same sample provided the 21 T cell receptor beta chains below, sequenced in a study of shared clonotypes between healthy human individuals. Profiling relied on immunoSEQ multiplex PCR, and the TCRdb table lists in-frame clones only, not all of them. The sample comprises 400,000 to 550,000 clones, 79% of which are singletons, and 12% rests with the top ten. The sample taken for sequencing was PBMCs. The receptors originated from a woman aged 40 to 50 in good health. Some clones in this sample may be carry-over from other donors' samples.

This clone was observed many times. CDR3 sequence (DNA): TGTGCCAGCAGCTTTTGGAAAGACACAGATACGCAGTATTTT. Translating gives CASSFWKDTDTQYF. The chain has TRBV7-8 and TRBJ2-3; unclear D gene. The germline V gene has CDR1 SGHVS and CDR2 FQNEAQ. V was cut by 3 bases and J by 2 bases, with 9 bases left in between. CDR3 size: 14 residues.

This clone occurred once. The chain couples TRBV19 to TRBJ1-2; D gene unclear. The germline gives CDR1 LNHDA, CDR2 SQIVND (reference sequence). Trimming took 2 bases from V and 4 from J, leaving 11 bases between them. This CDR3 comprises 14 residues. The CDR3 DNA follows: TGTGCCAGTAGTATAACGGGAGGTGGCTATGGCTACACCTTC. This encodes CASSITGGGYGYTF.

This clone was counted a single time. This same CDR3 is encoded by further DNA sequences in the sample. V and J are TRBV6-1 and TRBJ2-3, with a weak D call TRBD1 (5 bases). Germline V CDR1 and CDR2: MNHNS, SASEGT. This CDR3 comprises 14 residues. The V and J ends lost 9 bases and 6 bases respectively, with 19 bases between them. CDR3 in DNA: TGTGCCAGTGGGGCGGCTTGGGGCCCGGATACGCAGTATTTT. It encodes CASGAAWGPDTQYF.

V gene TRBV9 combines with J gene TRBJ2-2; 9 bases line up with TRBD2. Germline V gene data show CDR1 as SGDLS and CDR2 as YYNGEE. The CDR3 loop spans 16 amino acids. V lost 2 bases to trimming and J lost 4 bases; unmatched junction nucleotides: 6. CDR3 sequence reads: CASSVLAGVSTGELFF. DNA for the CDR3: TGTGCCAGCAGCGTTTTAGCGGGAGTTAGCACCGGGGAGCTGTTTTTT.

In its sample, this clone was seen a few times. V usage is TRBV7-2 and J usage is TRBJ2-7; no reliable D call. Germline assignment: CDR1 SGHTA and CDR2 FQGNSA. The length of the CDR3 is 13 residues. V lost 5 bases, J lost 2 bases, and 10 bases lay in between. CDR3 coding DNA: TGTGCCAGCAGCCTCCGGCTAGCCTACGAGCAGTACTTC. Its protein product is CASSLRLAYEQYF.

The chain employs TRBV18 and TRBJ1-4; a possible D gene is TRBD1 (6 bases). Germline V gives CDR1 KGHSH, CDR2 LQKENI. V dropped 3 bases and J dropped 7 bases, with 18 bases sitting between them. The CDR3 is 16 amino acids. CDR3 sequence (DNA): TGTGCCAGCTCACCTGTACGGCAGGGGACGGTTGAAAAACTGTTTTTT. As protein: CASSPVRQGTVEKLFF. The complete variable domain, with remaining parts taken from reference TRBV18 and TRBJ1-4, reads NAGVMQNPRHLVRRRGQEARLRCSPMKGHSHVYWYRQLPEEGLKFMVYLQKENIIDESGMPKERFSAEFPKEGPSILRIQQVVRGDSAAYFCASSPVRQGTVEKLFFGSGTQLSVL.

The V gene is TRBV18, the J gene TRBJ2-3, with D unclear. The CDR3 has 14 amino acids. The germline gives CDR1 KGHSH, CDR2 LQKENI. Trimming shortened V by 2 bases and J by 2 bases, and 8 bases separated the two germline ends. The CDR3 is CASSPDRVTDTQYF. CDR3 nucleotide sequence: TGTGCCAGCTCACCAGATAGGGTCACAGATACGCAGTATTTT.

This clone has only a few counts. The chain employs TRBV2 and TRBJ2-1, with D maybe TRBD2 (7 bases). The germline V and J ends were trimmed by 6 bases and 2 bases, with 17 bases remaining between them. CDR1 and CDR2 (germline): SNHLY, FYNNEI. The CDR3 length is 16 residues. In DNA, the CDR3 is TGTGCCAGCAGCCAAGGGGGTGGGAGGGCCTACAATGAGCAGTTCTTC. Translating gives CASSQGGGRAYNEQFF.

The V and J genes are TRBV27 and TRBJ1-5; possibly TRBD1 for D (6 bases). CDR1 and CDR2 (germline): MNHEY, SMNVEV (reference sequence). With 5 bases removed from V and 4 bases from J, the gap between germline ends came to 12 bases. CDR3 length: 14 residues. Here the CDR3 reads CASSPTGGNQPQHF. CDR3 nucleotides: TGTGCCAGCAGTCCGACAGGAGGAAATCAGCCCCAGCATTTT.

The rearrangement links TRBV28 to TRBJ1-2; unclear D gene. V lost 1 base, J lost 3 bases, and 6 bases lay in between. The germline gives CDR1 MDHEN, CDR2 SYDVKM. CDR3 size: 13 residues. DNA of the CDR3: TGTGCCAGCAGTTTATTATCTGACTATGGCTACACCTTC. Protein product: CASSLLSDYGYTF.

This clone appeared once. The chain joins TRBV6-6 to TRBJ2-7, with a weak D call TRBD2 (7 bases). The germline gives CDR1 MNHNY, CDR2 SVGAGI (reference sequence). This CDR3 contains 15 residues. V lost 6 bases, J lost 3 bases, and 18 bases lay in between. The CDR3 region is CASSLFGGPHYEQYF. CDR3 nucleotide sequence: TGTGCCAGCAGCCTATTCGGGGGGCCCCACTACGAGCAGTACTTC.

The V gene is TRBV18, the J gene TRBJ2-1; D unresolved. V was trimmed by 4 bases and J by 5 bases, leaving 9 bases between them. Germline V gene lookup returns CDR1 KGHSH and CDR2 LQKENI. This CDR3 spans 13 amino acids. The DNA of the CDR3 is TGTGCCAGCTCACGGTCTGGCGACAATGAGCAGTTCTTC. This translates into CASSRSGDNEQFF.

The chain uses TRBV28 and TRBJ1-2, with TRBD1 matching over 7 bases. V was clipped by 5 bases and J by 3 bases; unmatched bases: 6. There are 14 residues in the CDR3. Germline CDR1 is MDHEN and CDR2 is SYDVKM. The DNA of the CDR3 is TGTGCCAGCAGTCTACCAGGGGGGGACTATGGCTACACCTTC. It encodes CASSLPGGDYGYTF.

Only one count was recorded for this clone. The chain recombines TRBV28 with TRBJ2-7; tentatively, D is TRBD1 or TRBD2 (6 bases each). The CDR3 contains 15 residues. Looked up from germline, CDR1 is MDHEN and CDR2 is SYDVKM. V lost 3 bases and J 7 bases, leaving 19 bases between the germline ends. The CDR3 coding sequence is TGTGCCAGCAGTTTGGGAGCGGAGGGGGGCGGAGAGCAGTACTTC. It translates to CASSLGAEGGGEQYF.

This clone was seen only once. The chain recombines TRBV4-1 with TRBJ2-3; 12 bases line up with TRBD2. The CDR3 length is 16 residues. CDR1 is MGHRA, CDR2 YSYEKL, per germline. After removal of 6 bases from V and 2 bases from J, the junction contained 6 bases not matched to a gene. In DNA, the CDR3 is TGCGCCAGCAGGCGGACTAGCGGGATAGACACAGATACGCAGTATTTT. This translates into CASRRTSGIDTDTQYF.

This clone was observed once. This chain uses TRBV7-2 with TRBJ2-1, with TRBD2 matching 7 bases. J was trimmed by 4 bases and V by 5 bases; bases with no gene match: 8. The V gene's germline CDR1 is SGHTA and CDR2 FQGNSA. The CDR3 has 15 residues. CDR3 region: CASSAGASGYNEQFF. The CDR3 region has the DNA TGTGCCAGCAGCGCCGGAGCTAGCGGTTACAATGAGCAGTTCTTC.

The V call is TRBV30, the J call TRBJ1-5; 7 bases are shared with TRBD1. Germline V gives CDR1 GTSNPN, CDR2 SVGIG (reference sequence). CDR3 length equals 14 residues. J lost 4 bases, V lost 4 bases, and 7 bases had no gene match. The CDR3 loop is CAWKVGQLNQPQHF. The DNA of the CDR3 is TGTGCCTGGAAAGTGGGACAGCTAAATCAGCCCCAGCATTTT.

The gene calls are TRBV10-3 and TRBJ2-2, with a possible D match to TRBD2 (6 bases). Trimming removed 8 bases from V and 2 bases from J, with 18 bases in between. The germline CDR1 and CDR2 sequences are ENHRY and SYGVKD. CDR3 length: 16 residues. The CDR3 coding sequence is TGTGCCATCTCCTCTGGGGGGACCCCAAACACCGGGGAGCTGTTTTTT. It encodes CAISSGGTPNTGELFF.

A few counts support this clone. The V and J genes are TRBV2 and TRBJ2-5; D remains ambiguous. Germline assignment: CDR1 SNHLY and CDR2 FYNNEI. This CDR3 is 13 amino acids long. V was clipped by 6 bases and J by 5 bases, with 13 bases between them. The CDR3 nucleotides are TGTGCCAGCAGACCTGGGTCAAGGGAGACCCAGTACTTC. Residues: CASRPGSRETQYF.

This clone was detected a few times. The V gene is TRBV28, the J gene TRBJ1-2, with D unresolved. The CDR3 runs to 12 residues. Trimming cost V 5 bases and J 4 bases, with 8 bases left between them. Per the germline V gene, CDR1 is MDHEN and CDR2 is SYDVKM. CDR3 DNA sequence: TGTGCCAGCAGTCCCGGTCCCTATGGCTACACCTTC. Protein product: CASSPGPYGYTF.

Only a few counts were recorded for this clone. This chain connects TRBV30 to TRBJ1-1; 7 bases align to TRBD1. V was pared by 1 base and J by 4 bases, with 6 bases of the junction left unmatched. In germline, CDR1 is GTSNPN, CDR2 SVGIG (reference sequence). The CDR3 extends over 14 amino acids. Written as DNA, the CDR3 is TGTGCCTGGAGTGAGACAGGGAATCCCACTGAAGCTTTCTTT. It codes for CAWSETGNPTEAFF.